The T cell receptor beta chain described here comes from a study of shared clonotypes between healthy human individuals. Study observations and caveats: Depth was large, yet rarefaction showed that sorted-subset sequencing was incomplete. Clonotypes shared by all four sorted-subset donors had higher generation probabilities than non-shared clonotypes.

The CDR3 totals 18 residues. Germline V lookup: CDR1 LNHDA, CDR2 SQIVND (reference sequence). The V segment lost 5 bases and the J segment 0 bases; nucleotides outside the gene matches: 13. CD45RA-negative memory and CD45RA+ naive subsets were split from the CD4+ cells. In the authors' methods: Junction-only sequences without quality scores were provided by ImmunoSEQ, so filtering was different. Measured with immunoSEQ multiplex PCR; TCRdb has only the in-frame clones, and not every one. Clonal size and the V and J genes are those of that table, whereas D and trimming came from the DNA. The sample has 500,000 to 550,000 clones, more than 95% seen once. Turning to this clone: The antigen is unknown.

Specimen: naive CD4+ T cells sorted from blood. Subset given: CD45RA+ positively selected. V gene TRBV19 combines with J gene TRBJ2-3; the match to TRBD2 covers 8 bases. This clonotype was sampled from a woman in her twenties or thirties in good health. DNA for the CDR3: TGTGCCAGTAGTTTAACCGGGACTAGGGGGGGTAGCACAGATACGCAGTATTTT. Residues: CASSLTGTRGGSTDTQYF.